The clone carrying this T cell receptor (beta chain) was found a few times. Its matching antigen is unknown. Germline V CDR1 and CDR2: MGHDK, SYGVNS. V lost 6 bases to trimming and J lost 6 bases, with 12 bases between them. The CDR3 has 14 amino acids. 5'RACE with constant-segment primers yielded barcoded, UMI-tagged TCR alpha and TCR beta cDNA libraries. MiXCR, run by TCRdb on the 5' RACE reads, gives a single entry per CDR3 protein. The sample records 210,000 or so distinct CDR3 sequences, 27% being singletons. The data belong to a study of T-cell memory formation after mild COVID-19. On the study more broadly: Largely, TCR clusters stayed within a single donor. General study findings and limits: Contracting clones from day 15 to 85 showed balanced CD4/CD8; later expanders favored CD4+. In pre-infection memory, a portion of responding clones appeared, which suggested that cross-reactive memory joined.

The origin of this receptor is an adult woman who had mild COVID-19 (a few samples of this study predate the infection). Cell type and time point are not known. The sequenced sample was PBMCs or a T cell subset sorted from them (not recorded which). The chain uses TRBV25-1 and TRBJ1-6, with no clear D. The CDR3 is CASRETSRNSPLHF. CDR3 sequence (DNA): TGTGCCAGCAGGGAGACAAGTCGTAATTCACCCCTCCACTTT.